This T cell receptor (beta chain) comes out of a study of CD8 T cells in Susac syndrome. The V end was cut by 6 bases, the J end by 2 bases, with 7 bases between. The CDR3 totals 12 residues. RNA totalling roughly 0.5 to 1 ug underwent reverse transcription with random hexamers. The immunoSEQ assay covered 54 Vbeta and 13 Jbeta segments for CDR3. TCRdb itself ran the immunoSEQ multiplex PCR reads through MiXCR, one entry per CDR3 protein. Of about 94,000 distinct CDR3 sequences detected, 85% to 95% appear once; the ten largest clones hold about 0.29%. Blood CD8+ and CD4+ T cells underwent high-throughput TCR beta sequencing. Through negative isolation, CD4+ and CD8+ T cells were obtained, while TEMRA cells were enriched using FACS.

The sequenced sample consisted of CD4+ T cells from PBMCs. The chain recombines TRBV12-3 or TRBV12-4 with TRBJ1-2, with D unresolved. This TCR was sampled from a human donor with Susac syndrome. Here the CDR3 reads CASRPQNYGYTF. The CDR3 DNA sequence: TGTGCCAGCAGGCCCCAAAACTATGGCTACACCTTC.